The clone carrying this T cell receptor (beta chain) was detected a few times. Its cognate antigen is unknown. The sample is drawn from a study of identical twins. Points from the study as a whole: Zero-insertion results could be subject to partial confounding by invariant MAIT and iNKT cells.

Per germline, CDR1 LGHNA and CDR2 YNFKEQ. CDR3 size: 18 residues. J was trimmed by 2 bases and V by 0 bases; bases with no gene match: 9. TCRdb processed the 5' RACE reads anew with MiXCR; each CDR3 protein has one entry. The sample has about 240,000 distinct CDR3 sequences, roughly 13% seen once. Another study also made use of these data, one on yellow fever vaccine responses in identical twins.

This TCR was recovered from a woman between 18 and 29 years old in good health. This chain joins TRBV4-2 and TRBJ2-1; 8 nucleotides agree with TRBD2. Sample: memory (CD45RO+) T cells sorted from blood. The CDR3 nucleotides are TGTGCCAGCAGCCAAGATCCGGGCCCGGGAGGGCCCTACAATGAGCAGTTCTTC. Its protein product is CASSQDPGPGGPYNEQFF.